Below are 4 T cell receptor beta chains sequenced from a single sample in a study of T-cell memory formation after mild COVID-19. Via MiXCR, TCRdb re-called the 5' RACE reads, giving one row per CDR3 protein. The sample lists 550,000 to 650,000 distinct CDR3 sequences, about 18% seen once, with roughly 8.2% in the top ten. The sample comprised PBMCs or a T cell subset sorted from them (not recorded which). All receptors come from an adult woman who had mild COVID-19 (a few samples of this study predate the infection). Cell type and time point are not known.

This clonotype has just a few counts. The gene calls are TRBV7-3 and TRBJ2-3; 8 bases line up with TRBD1. CDR1 is SGHTA, CDR2 FQGTGA, per germline. CDR3 length: 17 residues. V was clipped by 0 bases and J by 3 bases; unmatched bases: 8. In DNA, the CDR3 is TGTGCCAGCAGCTTAACTGCGGCAGGGGGCGAAACAGATACGCAGTATTTT. It codes for CASSLTAAGGETDTQYF.

The chain uses TRBV5-1 and TRBJ2-1; TRBD2 aligns across 9 bases. The CDR3 contains 13 residues. Germline V CDR1 and CDR2: SGHRS, YFSETQ. V shed 8 bases and J 6 bases; nucleotides not matched to a gene: 6. The CDR3 DNA follows: TGCGCCAGTGATAGCGGGAGCCTCAATGAGCAGTTCTTC. The encoded protein is CASDSGSLNEQFF.

This clonotype was detected only a few times. The J gene is TRBJ2-7, the V gene TRBV6-2 or TRBV6-3, with 8 bases fitting TRBD2. The J segment lost 5 bases and the V segment lost 9 bases, leaving 15 bases of the junction unmatched. Germline V gene lookup returns CDR1 MNHEY and CDR2 SVGEGT. This CDR3 spans 15 amino acids. The CDR3 sequence is CASLVTGGPRNEQYF. In DNA form, the CDR3 reads TGTGCCAGTCTTGTTACGGGAGGGCCAAGGAACGAGCAGTACTTC.

V usage is TRBV6-5 and J usage is TRBJ2-7, with D possibly matching TRBD2 (5 bases). The CDR3 covers 17 residues. Between the trimmed V and J ends, which lost 0 bases and 1 base, there was a span of 16 bases. Germline-derived CDR1 and CDR2 are MNHEY and SVGAGI. CDR3 nucleotides: TGTGCCAGCAGTTACTCGAGGGCGGGCCAGCCTTCCTACGAGCAGTACTTC. Protein product: CASSYSRAGQPSYEQYF.